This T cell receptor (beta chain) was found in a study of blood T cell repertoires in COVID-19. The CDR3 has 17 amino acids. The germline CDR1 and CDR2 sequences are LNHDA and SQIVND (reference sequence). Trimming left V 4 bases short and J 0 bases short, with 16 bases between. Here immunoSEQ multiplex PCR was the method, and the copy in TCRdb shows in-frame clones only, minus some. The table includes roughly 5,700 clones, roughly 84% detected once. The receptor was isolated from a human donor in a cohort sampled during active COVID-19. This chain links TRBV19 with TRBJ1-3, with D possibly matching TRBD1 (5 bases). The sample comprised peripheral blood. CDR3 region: CASSTLKTAYSGNTIYF. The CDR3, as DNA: TGTGCCAGTAGTACCCTCAAGACAGCTTACTCTGGAAACACCATATATTTT.